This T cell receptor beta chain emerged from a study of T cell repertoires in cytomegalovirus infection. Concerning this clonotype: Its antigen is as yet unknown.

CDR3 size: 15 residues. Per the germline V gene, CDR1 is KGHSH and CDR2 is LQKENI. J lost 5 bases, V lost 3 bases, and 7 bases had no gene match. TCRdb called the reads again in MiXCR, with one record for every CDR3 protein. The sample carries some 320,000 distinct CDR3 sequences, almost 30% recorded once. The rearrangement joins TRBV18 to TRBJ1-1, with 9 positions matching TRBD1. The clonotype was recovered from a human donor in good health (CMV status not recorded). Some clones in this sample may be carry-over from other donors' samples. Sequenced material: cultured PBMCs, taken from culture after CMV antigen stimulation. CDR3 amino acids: CASSPLTGGETEAFF. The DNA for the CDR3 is TGTGCCAGCTCACCTTTGACAGGGGGGGAGACTGAAGCTTTCTTT.